Sequencing of this T cell receptor (beta chain) was carried out in a study of blood T cell repertoires in COVID-19. In the study overall: Samples taken during acute and convalescent COVID-19 were collected in the United States, Italy and Spain. The analysed material was cDNA or gDNA that came from T cells, B-cell-depleted T cells, or PBMCs.

As originally analysed: The authors estimated nucleated cell counts from reference gene primer amplification. The method was immunoSEQ multiplex PCR; TCRdb's version includes in-frame clones alone and lacks a portion of them. That table furnishes V, J and clone size, whereas the DNA furnished D and trimming. The table shows roughly 81,000 clones, with approximately 85% occurring only once. Enrolment of Seattle patients took place during active infection, and they were followed longitudinally. Germline CDR1 reads MDHEN; CDR2 reads SYDVKM. J lost 1 base, V lost 6 bases, and 2 bases had no gene match. This CDR3 has 14 residues.

Sequencing was done on a sample of peripheral blood. V is TRBV28 and J is TRBJ2-4, with 8 nucleotides matching TRBD1. The TCR was taken from a woman aged 80 or over with COVID-19, enrolled during active disease. CDR3 bases: TGTGCCAGCAGGGGGGACAGGGCCAAAAACATTCAGTACTTC. It codes for CASRGDRAKNIQYF.